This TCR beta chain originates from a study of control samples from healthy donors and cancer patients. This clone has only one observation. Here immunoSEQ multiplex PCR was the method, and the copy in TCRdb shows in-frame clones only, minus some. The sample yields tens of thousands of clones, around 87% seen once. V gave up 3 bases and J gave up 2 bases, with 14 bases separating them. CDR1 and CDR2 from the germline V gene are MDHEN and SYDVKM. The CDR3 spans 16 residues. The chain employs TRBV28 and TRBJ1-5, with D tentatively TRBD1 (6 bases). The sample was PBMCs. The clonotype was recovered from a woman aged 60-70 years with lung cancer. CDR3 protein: CASSFLGQPGNQPQHF. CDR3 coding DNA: TGTGCCAGCAGTTTCCTCGGACAGCCTGGCAATCAGCCCCAGCATTTT.